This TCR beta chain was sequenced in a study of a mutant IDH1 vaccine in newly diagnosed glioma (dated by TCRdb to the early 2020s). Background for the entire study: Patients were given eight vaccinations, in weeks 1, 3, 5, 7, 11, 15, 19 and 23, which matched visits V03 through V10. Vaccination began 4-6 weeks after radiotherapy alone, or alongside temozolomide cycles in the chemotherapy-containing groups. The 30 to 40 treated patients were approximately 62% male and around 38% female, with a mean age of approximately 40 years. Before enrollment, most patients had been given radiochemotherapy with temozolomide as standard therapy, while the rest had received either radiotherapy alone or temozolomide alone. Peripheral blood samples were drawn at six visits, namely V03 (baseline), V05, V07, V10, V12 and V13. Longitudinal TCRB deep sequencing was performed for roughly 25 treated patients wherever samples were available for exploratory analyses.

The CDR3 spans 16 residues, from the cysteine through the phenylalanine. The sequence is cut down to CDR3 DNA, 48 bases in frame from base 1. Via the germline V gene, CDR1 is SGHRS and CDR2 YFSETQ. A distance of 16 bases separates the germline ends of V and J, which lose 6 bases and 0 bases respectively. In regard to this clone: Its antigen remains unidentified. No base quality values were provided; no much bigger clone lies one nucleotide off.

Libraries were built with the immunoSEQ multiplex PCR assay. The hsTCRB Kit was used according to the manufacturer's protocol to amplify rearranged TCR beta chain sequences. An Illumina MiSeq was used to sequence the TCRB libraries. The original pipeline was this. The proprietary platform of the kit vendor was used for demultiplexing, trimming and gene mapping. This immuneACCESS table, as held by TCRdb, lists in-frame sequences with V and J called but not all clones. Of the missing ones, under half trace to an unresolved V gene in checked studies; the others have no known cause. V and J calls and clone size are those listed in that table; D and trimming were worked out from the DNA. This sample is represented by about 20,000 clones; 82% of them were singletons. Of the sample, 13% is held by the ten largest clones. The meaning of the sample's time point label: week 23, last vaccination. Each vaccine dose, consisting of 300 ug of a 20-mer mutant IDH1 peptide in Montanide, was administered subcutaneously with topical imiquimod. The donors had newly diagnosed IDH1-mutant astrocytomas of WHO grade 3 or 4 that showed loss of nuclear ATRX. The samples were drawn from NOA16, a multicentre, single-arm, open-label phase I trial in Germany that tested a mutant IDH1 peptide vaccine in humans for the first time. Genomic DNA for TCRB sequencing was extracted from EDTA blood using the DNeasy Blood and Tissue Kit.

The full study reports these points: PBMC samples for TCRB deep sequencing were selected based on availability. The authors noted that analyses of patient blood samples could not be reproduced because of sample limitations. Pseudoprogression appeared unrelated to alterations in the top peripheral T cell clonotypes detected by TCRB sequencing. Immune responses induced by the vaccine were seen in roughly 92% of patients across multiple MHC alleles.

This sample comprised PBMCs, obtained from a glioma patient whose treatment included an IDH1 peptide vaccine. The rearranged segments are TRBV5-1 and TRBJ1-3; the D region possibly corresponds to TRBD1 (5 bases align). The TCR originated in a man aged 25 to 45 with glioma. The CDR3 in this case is CASTTGGSSSGNTIYF. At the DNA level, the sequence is TGCGCCAGCACCACGGGGGGGTCGAGCTCTGGAAACACCATATATTTT.